The 24 T cell receptor beta chains reported below all come from one sample, sequenced in a study of blood T cell repertoires in COVID-19 (TCRdb year 2020). The library was made by the immunoSEQ multiplex PCR assay. TCRdb holds this immuneACCESS table with in-frame rearrangements only. Some clones are missing; in checked studies, unresolved V genes explain under half, and the rest has no known cause. Recorded for this sample are around 250,000 clones; approximately 89% of them occurred a single time. The leading ten clones occupy less than 5% of the sample. The sequencing input was peripheral blood. The receptors stem from a woman aged 35 to 49 who had recovered from COVID-19.

V is TRBV3-1 (or the pseudogene TRBV3-2) and J is TRBJ2-1; the match to TRBD2 covers 9 bases. In germline, CDR1 is LGHDT, CDR2 YNNKEL (reference sequence). The CDR3 has 16 amino acids. Trimming cost V 1 base and J 4 bases; bases outside gene matches: 5. The CDR3 reads CASSQGSGGNYNEQFF. The CDR3 region has the DNA TGTGCCAGCAGCCAAGGAAGCGGGGGGAATTACAATGAGCAGTTCTTC.

V and J are TRBV14 and TRBJ2-1; TRBD2 matches 10 bases. The germline CDR1 and CDR2 sequences are SGHDN and FVKESK. The CDR3 loop spans 16 amino acids. The V segment lost 2 bases and the J segment 3 bases; nucleotides outside the gene matches: 4. This CDR3 is CASSQLAGVLYNEQFF. CDR3 sequence (DNA): TGTGCCAGCAGCCAACTAGCGGGAGTTCTCTACAATGAGCAGTTCTTC.

The chain joins TRBV27 to TRBJ2-2; TRBD1 is a possible D gene (5 bases). V lost 5 bases and J 0 bases, leaving 10 bases between the germline ends. The CDR3 has 15 amino acids. Germline lookup yields CDR1 MNHEY and CDR2 SMNVEV (reference sequence). This CDR3 is CASSPQGTNTGELFF. The CDR3 nucleotides are TGTGCCAGCAGTCCCCAGGGCACGAACACCGGGGAGCTGTTTTTT.

V is TRBV6-2 or TRBV6-3 and J is TRBJ2-5, with a possible D match to TRBD2 (6 bases). The V gene lost 2 bases and the J gene lost 4 bases, with 17 bases spanning the gap. The germline CDR1 and CDR2 sequences are MNHEY and SVGEGT. The CDR3 totals 16 residues. CDR3 nucleotides: TGTGCCAGCAGTTACGCGGACACCCTGGGGGGAGAGACCCAGTACTTC. Translating gives CASSYADTLGGETQYF.

The table lists this clone with a count of one. This rearrangement joins TRBV19 to TRBJ2-7, with TRBD2 matching over 8 bases. After removal of 11 bases from V and 3 bases from J, the junction contained 9 bases not matched to a gene. The CDR3 runs 13 residues. The germline V gene encodes CDR1 LNHDA and CDR2 SQIVND (reference sequence). The CDR3 DNA reads TGTGCCCTGTGCGGGAGGACTTACTACGAGCAGTACGTC. It specifies CALCGRTYYEQYV.

V is TRBV10-2 and J is TRBJ2-7, with 10 positions matching TRBD1. The CDR3 is 17 amino acids. The V segment lost 4 bases and the J segment 7 bases; nucleotides outside the gene matches: 16. CDR1 is WSHSY and CDR2 is SAAADI in the germline V gene. The CDR3 DNA reads TGCGCCAGCAGTGCGACAGGGGGCGAATCGGGTTTTCGGGAGCAGTACGTC. Encoded protein: CASSATGGESGFREQYV.

The V call is TRBV4-2, the J call TRBJ1-6; the D is unclear. The CDR3 has 16 amino acids. Germline V gene sequence: CDR1 LGHNA, CDR2 YNFKEQ. Trimming stripped 2 bases from V and 14 bases from J, with 22 bases between. The DNA for the CDR3 is TGTGCCAGCAGCCAACTAGGACTGGAGCCTAGTGTAGCCCTCCACTTT. This codes for CASSQLGLEPSVALHF.

This chain connects TRBV5-4 to TRBJ1-2; the D gene is possibly TRBD1 (6 bases). CDR1 and CDR2 (germline): SGHNT, YYREEE (reference sequence). The CDR3 length is 13 residues. V was clipped by 0 bases and J by 8 bases, with 11 bases between them. The CDR3 sequence: CASSLDWTEGYTF. The CDR3 nucleotides are TGTGCCAGCAGCTTGGATTGGACAGAAGGCTACACCTTC.

The chain is built from TRBV7-2 and TRBJ1-1; the match to TRBD1 covers 10 bases. CDR3 length: 15 residues. Germline CDR1 reads SGHTA; CDR2 reads FQGNSA. J was trimmed by 3 bases and V by 1 base; bases with no gene match: 2. The CDR3 DNA follows: TGTGCCAGCAGCTTAGATGGGACAGGGGACACTGAAGCTTTCTTT. Encoded protein: CASSLDGTGDTEAFF.

V usage is TRBV6-5 and J usage is TRBJ1-5; tentatively, D is TRBD1 (6 bases). The V and J ends lost 8 bases and 0 bases respectively, with 11 bases between them. CDR1 is MNHEY, CDR2 SVGAGI, per germline. CDR3 length equals 14 residues. CDR3: CASGDTLSNQPQHF. The DNA for the CDR3 is TGTGCCAGCGGGGACACCCTTAGCAATCAGCCCCAGCATTTT.

The chain recombines TRBV5-4 with TRBJ2-1; D possibly corresponds to TRBD1 (7 bases). CDR3 length equals 15 residues. Germline values: CDR1 SGHNT, CDR2 YYREEE (reference sequence). V was cut by 2 bases and J by 10 bases, with 19 bases left in between. The chain's CDR3 is CASSLGTPPGGEQFF. In nucleotides, the CDR3 is TGTGCCAGCAGCTTAGGGACACCTCCAGGGGGGGAGCAGTTCTTC.

The chain carries TRBV29-1 and TRBJ2-1; D ambiguous. V lost 7 bases, J lost 7 bases, and 14 bases lay in between. The CDR3 consists of 12 residues. Per the germline V gene, CDR1 is SQVTM and CDR2 is ANQGSEA. This CDR3 reads CSGRASLNEQFF. Written as DNA, the CDR3 is TGCAGCGGACGAGCGAGCCTAAATGAGCAGTTCTTC.

The V gene is TRBV10-2, the J gene TRBJ2-2; tentatively, D is TRBD1 (5 bases). The V end lost 8 bases, the J end lost 1 base, and 11 bases lay between the germline ends. The CDR3 contains 14 residues. The germline gives CDR1 WSHSY, CDR2 SAAADI. CDR3 region: CASAQRGNTGELFF. The CDR3 region has the DNA TGCGCCAGCGCTCAAAGGGGGAACACCGGGGAGCTGTTTTTT.

The genes are TRBV3-1 (or the pseudogene TRBV3-2) and TRBJ1-2; tentative D call: TRBD1 (6 bases). CDR1 and CDR2 from the germline V gene are LGHDT and YNNKEL (reference sequence). The CDR3 covers 14 residues. The V end lost 4 bases, the J end lost 3 bases, and 12 bases lay between the germline ends. CDR3 region: CASSPEQGYYGYTF. CDR3 bases: TGTGCCAGCAGCCCCGAACAGGGATACTATGGCTACACCTTC.

The chain is built from TRBV13 and TRBJ2-3, with TRBD1 matching over 9 bases. CDR1 is PRHDT, CDR2 FYEKMQ, per germline (reference sequence). CDR3 size: 15 residues. J was trimmed by 4 bases and V by 3 bases; bases with no gene match: 5. CDR3: CASSFGTGLADTQYF. For the CDR3, the DNA is TGTGCCAGCAGCTTCGGGACAGGGTTAGCAGATACGCAGTATTTT.

The chain employs TRBV3-1 (or the pseudogene TRBV3-2) and TRBJ1-1; tentatively, D is TRBD1 (5 bases). Trimming pared 6 bases from V and 2 bases from J, leaving 13 bases between. The CDR3 loop spans 14 amino acids. Germline-derived CDR1 and CDR2 are LGHDT and YNNKEL (reference sequence). The CDR3 DNA follows: TGTGCCAGCAGACTCGGACAATTCAACACTGAAGCTTTCTTT. It translates to CASRLGQFNTEAFF.

There are a few counts of this clone. This chain joins TRBV12-3 or TRBV12-4 and TRBJ1-6, with D possibly matching TRBD1 (6 bases). CDR3 length: 12 amino acids. V lost 5 bases, J lost 14 bases, and 13 bases lay in between. CDR3 sequence reads: CASSPYDRSLHF. The CDR3 DNA follows: TGTGCCAGCAGTCCGTATGACAGGTCCCTCCACTTT.

The rearrangement links TRBV30 to TRBJ1-1, with TRBD1 as a possible D gene (5 bases). Germline V gene sequence: CDR1 GTSNPN, CDR2 SVGIG (reference sequence). V was trimmed by 1 base and J by 10 bases, leaving 7 bases between them. The CDR3 consists of 10 residues. CDR3 sequence (DNA): TGTGCCTGGAGTGAGGGGCCAGCTTTCTTT. As protein: CAWSEGPAFF. The whole variable domain, remainder taken from reference TRBV30 and TRBJ1-1, is SQTIHQWPATLVQPVGSPLSLECTVEGTSNPNLYWYRQAAGRGLQLLFYSVGIGQISSEVPQNLSASRPQDRQFILSSKKLLLSDSGFYLCAWSEGPAFFGQGTRLTVV.

The chain uses TRBV2 and TRBJ1-5; 8 positions match TRBD1. Germline V gene data show CDR1 as SNHLY and CDR2 as FYNNEI. The trim removed 3 bases at V and 0 bases at J, leaving 7 bases unmatched. The CDR3 runs to 17 residues. CDR3 loop: CASSEYLDRVSNQPQHF. Here the CDR3 DNA reads TGTGCCAGCAGTGAGTATTTGGACAGGGTTAGCAATCAGCCCCAGCATTTT.

The CDR3 DNA sequence: TGCGCCAGCAAAGGACAAGCTAATGAAAAACTGTTTTTT. Amino acids: CASKGQANEKLFF. The chain uses TRBV10-2 and TRBJ1-4, with a weak D call TRBD1 (5 bases). The CDR3 spans 13 residues. V was clipped by 7 bases and J by 3 bases, with 9 bases between them. CDR1 is WSHSY and CDR2 is SAAADI in the germline V gene.

The chain employs TRBV9 and TRBJ1-3; 8 positions agree with TRBD1. Germline V lookup: CDR1 SGDLS, CDR2 YYNGEE. Trimming removed 2 bases from V and 7 bases from J; junction bases left unmatched: 8. This CDR3 region has 15 residues. CDR3 loop: CASSVGQGLSNTIYF. The CDR3 DNA reads TGTGCCAGCAGCGTCGGACAGGGTTTGAGTAACACCATATATTTT.

The chain combines TRBV5-1 with TRBJ2-5; 9 positions match TRBD2. CDR1 and CDR2 from the germline V gene are SGHRS and YFSETQ. V shed 6 bases, J shed 7 bases, and the junction held 16 bases outside the gene matches. The CDR3 has 16 residues. The CDR3 coding sequence is TGCGCCAGCAACCCCCTACAGACTAGCGGAGAGGGGACCCAGTACTTC. It is translated as CASNPLQTSGEGTQYF.

The V call is TRBV6-5, the J call TRBJ1-1, with 8 bases identical to TRBD1. V dropped 2 bases and J dropped 7; count of bases not matched to a gene: 6. The V gene's germline CDR1 is MNHEY and CDR2 SVGAGI. This CDR3 spans 14 amino acids. In DNA form, the CDR3 reads TGTGCCAGCAGTTACAACAGGGGGTATAATGAAGCTTTCTTT. This sequence encodes CASSYNRGYNEAFF.

This rearrangement joins TRBV10-1 to TRBJ1-1; 9 nucleotides line up with TRBD1. The V gene end was trimmed by 0 bases and the J gene end by 4 bases; junction bases not matched to a gene: 6. Looked up from germline, CDR1 is WNHNN and CDR2 is SYGVQD (reference sequence). This CDR3 spans 16 amino acids. The CDR3 nucleotides are TGCGCCAGCAGTGAGTCGGGACAGGGACGGGCCACTGAAGCTTTCTTT. Translation: CASSESGQGRATEAFF.